This TCR beta chain was obtained from a study of blood T cell repertoires in COVID-19. Whole-study context: Italy, Spain and the United States were the sources of the convalescent and acute COVID-19 samples. T cells, B-cell-depleted T cells, or PBMCs supplied cDNA or gDNA.

With respect to this clone: At the DNA level, this CDR3 is encoded by other sequences in the same sample as well.

The authors' processing: Amplified reference gene primers provided the basis for estimating nucleated cell counts. Sequenced by immunoSEQ multiplex PCR; TCRdb stores in-frame clones only, minus some. V and J calls and clone size are as listed in that table; D and trimming were resolved from the DNA. In the table there are tens of thousands of clones, 86% of which are singletons. The V gene end was trimmed by 3 bases and the J gene end by 1 base; junction bases not matched to a gene: 4. Germline CDR1 and CDR2: KGHSH and LQKENI. The CDR3 extends over 15 amino acids. The rearrangement joins TRBV18 to TRBJ1-1; the match to TRBD1 covers 8 bases. The clonotype comes from a man aged 70-80 years with acute or convalescent COVID-19. Material: peripheral blood. CDR3 nucleotide sequence: TGTGCCAGCTCACCTTCCGGGACAGGGAACACTGAAGCTTTCTTT. Protein sequence: CASSPSGTGNTEAFF.